Listed here are 27 T cell receptor beta chains from one sample, sequenced in a study of T cells expressing NK-cell markers. TCRdb reprocessed the 5' RACE reads and stores each CDR3 protein as one record, lacking DNA. The specimen's table records about 460,000 distinct CDR3 sequences. Material for sequencing was blood T cells: a sorted CD56 or NKG2C T cell subset, CD4+ or CD8+ T cells, or bulk PBMC T cells (not recorded which). These receptors originate from a woman aged 50 to 65 in good health.

The J gene is TRBJ2-2, the V gene TRBV5-1; TCRdb's D call, TRBD1, is unchecked because there is no DNA. Germline V gene data show CDR1 as SGHRS and CDR2 as YFSETQ. The CDR3 has 12 residues. The CDR3 is CASGHGGGELFF.

This chain uses TRBV12-3 or TRBV12-4 with TRBJ2-1; the TCRdb D gene call, TRBD2, has no DNA to confirm it. CDR3 length: 15 residues. This CDR3 reads CASSLGLAGAIEQFF.

The chain links TRBV11-2 to TRBJ2-4; the D gene TCRdb calls, TRBD1, cannot be checked with no DNA. Germline CDR1 is SGHAT and CDR2 is FQNNGV. The CDR3 totals 13 residues. CDR3 in amino acids: CASSLIRADIQYF.

V usage is TRBV5-1 and J usage is TRBJ2-1; TCRdb names TRBD2, which stays unverified in the absence of DNA. The CDR3 covers 17 residues. The germline gives CDR1 SGHRS, CDR2 YFSETQ. CDR3 loop: CASREAIRLAGPNEQFF.

J is TRBJ2-7 and V is TRBV12-3 or TRBV12-4; the TRBD2 assignment by TCRdb is unverifiable without DNA. The CDR3 consists of 16 residues. CDR3: CASSLARTSRFAEQYF.

The chain carries TRBV6-5 and TRBJ2-3. Germline values: CDR1 MNHEY, CDR2 SVGAGI. The CDR3 sequence is 11 residues long. The CDR3 region is CASSSSDTQYF.

The rearrangement joins TRBV11-2 to TRBJ1-5. CDR3 length: 15 residues. Germline CDR1 reads SGHAT; CDR2 reads FQNNGV. The CDR3 sequence: CASSLDGGALQPQHF.

The chain couples TRBV12-5 to TRBJ2-7; lacking DNA, the TRBD1 call made by TCRdb goes unchecked. The length of the CDR3 is 13 residues. The germline V gene has CDR1 LGHNT and CDR2 FRNRAP. The CDR3: CASGGRGHYEQYF.

V is TRBV10-3 and J is TRBJ2-7; TCRdb calls TRBD1, which cannot be checked without DNA. The CDR3 consists of 12 residues. The V gene's germline CDR1 is ENHRY and CDR2 SYGVKD. The chain's CDR3 is CAIRKDRAEQYF.

The J gene is TRBJ1-1, the V gene TRBV12-3 or TRBV12-4. There are 15 residues in the CDR3. This CDR3 reads CASSPHLGMNTEAFF.

CDR3: CASSHGGQSYGYTF. The J gene is TRBJ1-2, the V gene TRBV3-1. This CDR3 has 14 amino acids. Germline V CDR1 and CDR2: LGHDT, YNNKEL (reference sequence).

The rearrangement joins TRBV2 to TRBJ2-1; TCRdb lists TRBD1, though no DNA is available to test this call. Germline values: CDR1 SNHLY, CDR2 FYNNEI. The CDR3 is 13 amino acids. The CDR3 loop is CASTPGGYNEQFF.

The V gene is TRBV5-1, the J gene TRBJ1-2. CDR1 SGHRS and CDR2 YFSETQ come from the germline V gene. The CDR3 loop spans 13 amino acids. CDR3 residues: CASSAEGQRGYTF.

This chain connects TRBV7-2 to TRBJ2-5; TCRdb proposes TRBD1, but this gene call is untestable without DNA. The CDR3 is 13 amino acids. Germline CDR1 reads SGHTA; CDR2 reads FQGNSA. The CDR3: CASSARDIVPQYF.

The chain carries TRBV5-1 and TRBJ2-1; TCRdb returns TRBD1, unconfirmable since there is no DNA. Germline CDR1 and CDR2: SGHRS and YFSETQ. CDR3 length: 19 amino acids. This CDR3 is CASSFLGLGARSSYNEQFF.

The CDR3 sequence is CASSEVGGIKNIQYF. The rearrangement links TRBV12-3 or TRBV12-4 to TRBJ2-4; absent DNA, TCRdb's TRBD1 call cannot be checked. This CDR3 is 15 amino acids long.

V usage is TRBV29-1 and J usage is TRBJ2-6; TCRdb reports TRBD1, a call that lacks DNA to check it against. The CDR3 loop spans 13 amino acids. The V gene's germline CDR1 is SQVTM and CDR2 ANQGSEA. CDR3 sequence: CSGGDSGANVLTF.

The chain uses TRBV27 and TRBJ1-2; the D gene TCRdb calls, TRBD1, cannot be checked with no DNA. This CDR3 comprises 14 residues. CDR1 is MNHEY and CDR2 is SMNVEV in the germline V gene (reference sequence). Here the CDR3 reads CASSFMGQSNGYTF.

The chain is built from TRBV7-6 and TRBJ2-3. Germline lookup yields CDR1 SGHVS and CDR2 FNYEAQ. The length of the CDR3 is 13 residues. The CDR3 sequence: CASTRLAFDTQYF.

J is TRBJ2-5 and V is TRBV5-1; TCRdb selects TRBD2, and the lack of DNA leaves this call unchecked. The germline V gene has CDR1 SGHRS and CDR2 YFSETQ. The CDR3 loop spans 16 amino acids. Here the CDR3 reads CASSSPRTSGSLTQYF.

The V call is TRBV29-1, the J call TRBJ2-7. This CDR3 is built from 12 residues. Germline assignment: CDR1 SQVTM and CDR2 ANQGSEA. This CDR3 is CSVRREGNEQYF.

This chain uses TRBV4-1 with TRBJ2-1; TCRdb's D gene call, TRBD1, goes unchecked for lack of DNA. This CDR3 comprises 13 residues. Germline CDR1 reads MGHRA; CDR2 reads YSYEKL. CDR3 residues: CASSQIPGYEQFF.

This sequence joins TRBV12-3 or TRBV12-4 and TRBJ1-6; TCRdb gives TRBD1 as the D gene, but with no DNA this cannot be confirmed. The CDR3 has 14 residues. The CDR3 loop reads CASSPTGGNSPLHF.

J is TRBJ2-3 and V is TRBV21-1; lacking DNA, the TRBD1 call made by TCRdb goes unchecked. TRBV21-1 is shown as a pseudogene. This CDR3 has 13 amino acids. The CDR3 here is CARWTGPTDTQYF.

This sequence joins TRBV19 and TRBJ1-2. Germline-derived CDR1 and CDR2 are LNHDA and SQIVND (reference sequence). This CDR3 is built from 14 residues. The CDR3 sequence: CASSATTTNYGYTF. Full variable domain (outside the CDR3, taken from reference TRBV19 and TRBJ1-2): DGGITQSPKYLFRKEGQNVTLSCEQNLNHDAMYWYRQDPGQGLRLIYYSQIVNDFQKGDIAEGYSVSREKKESFPLTVTSAQKNPTAFYLCASSATTTNYGYTFGSGTRLTVV.

The chain couples TRBV4-1 to TRBJ2-3; TCRdb reports TRBD2, a call that lacks DNA to check it against. CDR3 length equals 16 residues. The V gene's germline CDR1 is MGHRA and CDR2 YSYEKL. The chain's CDR3 is CASSQLLAGVSDTQYF.

This sequence joins TRBV20-1 and TRBJ2-2; there is no DNA to check the TCRdb D call of TRBD2. From germline, CDR1 is DFQATT and CDR2 SNEGSKA (reference sequence). The CDR3 spans 16 residues. The CDR3 loop reads CSAKGTSGRGAGELFF.